This T cell receptor (beta chain) was captured in a study of T cells after yellow fever vaccination. Trimming stripped 1 base from V and 10 bases from J, with 10 bases between. CDR1 and CDR2 from the germline V gene are LGHDT and YNNKEL (reference sequence). The CDR3 runs 12 residues. In this sample, this clonotype turned up many times. Via MiXCR, TCRdb re-called the 5' RACE reads, giving one row per CDR3 protein. This sample yields more than 250,000 distinct CDR3 sequences, of which around 7% are seen a single time; roughly a sixth belongs to the top ten. The source material was PBMCs, sampled roughly 47 days after the first yellow fever vaccination. J is TRBJ1-2 and V is TRBV3-1, with D hard to call. This clonotype was obtained from a young man who received the YFV17D yellow fever vaccine. CDR3 DNA: TGTGCCAGCAGCCAAGTCTCGAGAGACTACACCTTC. It is translated as CASSQVSRDYTF.